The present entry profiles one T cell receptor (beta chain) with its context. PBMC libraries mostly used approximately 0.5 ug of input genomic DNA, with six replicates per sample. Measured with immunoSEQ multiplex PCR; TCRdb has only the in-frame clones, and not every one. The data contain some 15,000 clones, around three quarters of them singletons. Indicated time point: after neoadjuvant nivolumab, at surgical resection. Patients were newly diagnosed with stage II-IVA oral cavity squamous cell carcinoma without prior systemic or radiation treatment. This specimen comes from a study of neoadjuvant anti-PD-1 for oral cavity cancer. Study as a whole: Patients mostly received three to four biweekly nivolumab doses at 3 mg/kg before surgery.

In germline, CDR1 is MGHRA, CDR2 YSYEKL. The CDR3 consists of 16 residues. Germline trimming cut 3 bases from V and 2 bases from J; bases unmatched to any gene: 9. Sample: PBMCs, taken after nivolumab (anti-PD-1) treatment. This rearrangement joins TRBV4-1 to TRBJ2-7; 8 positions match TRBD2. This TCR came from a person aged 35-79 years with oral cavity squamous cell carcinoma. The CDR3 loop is CASSQVTSDLAYEQYF. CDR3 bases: TGCGCCAGCAGCCAGGTGACTAGCGACCTAGCCTACGAGCAGTACTTC.